This is a list of T cell receptor beta chains from one sample in a study of response to subunit inactivated influenza vaccine. TCRdb reanalysed the RT-PCR reads using MiXCR and keeps one entry per CDR3 protein. Of approximately 700,000 distinct CDR3 sequences in the sample, 14% were seen once. This material consisted of PBMCs from blood, taken about 14 days before vaccination. These receptors all stem from a man in his fifties or sixties who received an inactivated influenza vaccine. Each CDR3 is given with its conserved first and last residue. D genes are given only for firm matches. Some rows have no size entry. The others give once, few or many, or a class for an expanded clone.

V: TRBV11-2
size: few
D: NA
CDR3: CASSLGGTNQPQHF

V: TRBV7-3
size: NA
D: NA
CDR3: CASSLTSTPGNTIYF

V: TRBV20-1
size: NA
D: TRBD1
CDR3: CSARDRGLGGQGRNSYGYTF

V: TRBV20-1
size: few
D: NA
CDR3: CSARDLWGGEQFF

V: TRBV5-6
size: few
D: TRBD1
CDR3: CASSFWSRGQKNTGELFF

V: TRBV9
size: NA
D: NA
CDR3: CASSVAEETKQGTDHLVNTEAFF

V: TRBV4-3
size: few
D: TRBD2
CDR3: CASSQDEAGGNNEQFF

V: TRBV7-9
size: NA
D: NA
CDR3: CASSMYLYNEQFF

V: TRBV10-3
size: NA
D: TRBD1
CDR3: CATPGQGVGELFF

V: TRBV6-1
size: NA
D: TRBD2
CDR3: CASSTSGGGSYNEQFF

V: TRBV7-9
size: NA
D: TRBD2
CDR3: CASSSLAGSTYEQYF

V: TRBV20-1
size: NA
D: TRBD1
CDR3: CCARGGTGVSGANVLTF

V: TRBV27
size: NA
D: TRBD1
CDR3: CASSFLGQGLKNGELFF

V: TRBV20-1
size: NA
D: NA
CDR3: CSASKGTNTGELFF

V: TRBV28
size: NA
D: NA
CDR3: CASSLYGVGNQPQHF

V: TRBV20-1
size: NA
D: TRBD2
CDR3: CSARASGTASTDTQYF

V: TRBV7-9
size: NA
D: NA
CDR3: CASSARDLWVEKLFF

V: TRBV7-2
size: few
D: TRBD1
CDR3: CASSLGGTENSPLHF

V: TRBV29-1
size: NA
D: TRBD2
CDR3: CSVVAGHVGEQFF

V: TRBV7-6
size: once
D: TRBD2
CDR3: CASSPRAGGYKDEQFF

V: TRBV7-8
size: few
D: NA
CDR3: CASSRLGFGEQYF

V: TRBV12-3/TRBV12-4
size: NA
D: NA
CDR3: CASSPRRGSQPQHF

V: TRBV7-9
size: NA
D: NA
CDR3: CASSRLRRTSRGETQYF

V: TRBV5-1
size: NA
D: NA
CDR3: CASSSVMGSYGETQYF

V: TRBV24-1
size: NA
D: NA
CDR3: CATSDWSRGDTQYF

V: TRBV12-3/TRBV12-4
size: many
D: NA
CDR3: CASSTSRGSGNTIYF

V: TRBV5-1
size: few
D: NA
CDR3: CASSFIDPKDEAFF

V: TRBV19
size: few
D: TRBD2
CDR3: CASTSSGGHTDTQYF

V: TRBV5-1
size: few
D: NA
CDR3: CASSLGHSRGETQYF

V: TRBV9
size: few
D: NA
CDR3: CASSVAVYQPTYEQYF

V: TRBV21-1
size: NA
D: NA
CDR3: CASSKGQRDPYEQFF